Below are 16 T cell receptor beta chains sequenced from a single sample in a study of response to subunit inactivated influenza vaccine. TCRdb re-called the RT-PCR reads with MiXCR, one entry per CDR3 protein. Here the sample spans about 170,000 distinct CDR3 sequences, about 10% being singletons. The sequenced sample was CD8+ T cells sorted from PBMCs, obtained around 25 months after vaccination. The receptors come from a man aged 45 to 75 who received an inactivated influenza vaccine.

The sample holds a few counts of this clonotype. V gene TRBV12-3 or TRBV12-4 combines with J gene TRBJ2-3, with D unresolved. Trimming removed 6 bases at V and 2 bases at J, with 15 bases between. The CDR3 runs 15 residues. CDR3 region: CASSPVGYYTDTQYF. CDR3 DNA: TGTGCCAGCAGCCCCGTCGGCTACTACACAGATACGCAGTATTTT.

This clonotype showed up many times. The rearrangement joins TRBV20-1 to TRBJ1-5; D not resolved. V was shortened by 0 bases and J by 3 bases, with 3 bases between the two germline ends. Germline assignment: CDR1 DFQATT and CDR2 SNEGSKA (reference sequence). This CDR3 region has 12 residues. CDR3 nucleotides: TGCAGTGCTAGAGATTTCAATCAGCCCCAGCATTTT. It translates to CSARDFNQPQHF.

In its sample, this clonotype was seen many times. The chain combines TRBV9 with TRBJ2-1; no clear D gene. Trimming removed 1 base from V and 4 bases from J, with 12 bases in between. The CDR3 sequence is 15 residues long. The germline gives CDR1 SGDLS, CDR2 YYNGEE. CDR3 region: CASSVFVAPYNEQFF. The CDR3 bases are TGTGCCAGCAGCGTATTCGTAGCACCATACAATGAGCAGTTCTTC.

J is TRBJ2-7 and V is TRBV7-2, with D unclear. Trimming stripped 3 bases from V and 1 base from J, with 19 bases between. Germline V CDR1 and CDR2: SGHTA, FQGNSA. CDR3 length: 17 residues. CDR3 region: CASSFNFPATSSYEQYF. The CDR3 coding sequence is TGTGCCAGCAGCTTCAATTTTCCGGCCACATCATCCTACGAGCAGTACTTC.

This clonotype was observed at least ten times. The chain recombines TRBV12-3 or TRBV12-4 with TRBJ2-5; no reliable D call. This CDR3 is built from 16 residues. Between the trimmed V and J ends, which lost 6 bases and 1 base, there was a span of 18 bases. This CDR3 is CASSHTSTALQETQYF. The CDR3 nucleotides are TGTGCCAGCAGCCATACCTCGACCGCCCTCCAAGAGACCCAGTACTTC.

There are a few counts of this clonotype. This sequence joins TRBV28 and TRBJ2-1; D unresolved. Looked up from germline, CDR1 is MDHEN and CDR2 is SYDVKM. This CDR3 contains 15 residues. V lost 8 bases to trimming and J lost 3 bases, with 17 bases between them. The CDR3 region has the DNA TGTGCCAGCCGGAGACTGAGAACCCTCTACAATGAGCAGTTCTTC. Translated, it gives CASRRLRTLYNEQFF.

The chain combines TRBV29-1 with TRBJ2-2; D remains unclear. The V gene's germline CDR1 is SQVTM and CDR2 ANQGSEA. Deletions cut 6 bases from V and 10 bases from J, with 15 bases between. This CDR3 spans 12 amino acids. The CDR3 bases are TGCAGCGTCCGAGGCGCGGCCGTGGAGCTGTTTTTT. Its protein is CSVRGAAVELFF.

This chain connects TRBV28 to TRBJ1-1, with D perhaps TRBD1 (5 bases). Germline V gene sequence: CDR1 MDHEN, CDR2 SYDVKM. The CDR3 has 13 residues. Trimming stripped 3 bases from V and 6 bases from J, with 11 bases between. CDR3 region: CASSFGLGAEAFF. The CDR3 DNA is TGTGCCAGCAGTTTTGGCCTGGGGGCTGAAGCTTTCTTT.

This clonotype was observed many times. V usage is TRBV19 and J usage is TRBJ2-7; 7 bases map to TRBD2. CDR1 is LNHDA, CDR2 SQIVND, per germline (reference sequence). This CDR3 contains 15 residues. The V and J ends lost 6 bases and 5 bases, in that order; junction bases with no gene match: 13. CDR3 sequence reads: CASRKVASGWNEQYF. CDR3 DNA sequence: TGTGCCAGTAGGAAAGTGGCTAGCGGTTGGAACGAGCAGTACTTC.

This clonotype was observed a handful of times. The chain employs TRBV13 and TRBJ2-4; TRBD1 matches 7 bases. The germline V gene has CDR1 PRHDT and CDR2 FYEKMQ (reference sequence). The CDR3 contains 18 residues. The V segment lost 0 bases and the J segment 2 bases; nucleotides outside the gene matches: 10. DNA for the CDR3: TGTGCCAGCAGCTTAGGCTTCGTAGGGGGCGCGTCCAAAAACATTCAGTACTTC. Its translation: CASSLGFVGGASKNIQYF.

This chain uses TRBV20-1 with TRBJ2-5, with D uncertain. With 0 bases removed from V and 3 bases from J, the gap between germline ends came to 11 bases. CDR1 and CDR2 from the germline V gene are DFQATT and SNEGSKA (reference sequence). CDR3 length equals 14 residues. The CDR3 protein is CSARDRLREETQYF. In nucleotides, the CDR3 is TGCAGTGCTAGAGATCGGCTACGGGAAGAGACCCAGTACTTC.

This clonotype came up many times. The chain is built from TRBV27 and TRBJ2-1; D might be TRBD1 (6 bases). From germline, CDR1 is MNHEY and CDR2 SMNVEV (reference sequence). The CDR3 loop spans 13 amino acids. V lost 4 bases and J 7 bases, leaving 11 bases between the germline ends. The CDR3 is CASSSGQRNEQFF. The DNA of the CDR3 is TGTGCCAGCAGTTCCGGACAGAGGAATGAGCAGTTCTTC.

This clonotype was seen only a few times. The V call is TRBV14, the J call TRBJ1-3, with a weak D call TRBD1 (5 bases). The V and J ends lost 4 bases and 6 bases respectively, with 16 bases between them. Per the germline V gene, CDR1 is SGHDN and CDR2 is FVKESK. This CDR3 spans 15 amino acids. CDR3 coding DNA: TGTGCCAGCAGCCCCTCCCCTTGGGGCTCAAACACCATATATTTT. This gives the protein CASSPSPWGSNTIYF.

The V and J genes are TRBV7-9 and TRBJ2-1; TRBD1 matches 10 bases. The CDR3 consists of 17 residues. V lost 5 bases to trimming and J lost 4 bases; unmatched junction nucleotides: 11. The germline V gene encodes CDR1 SEHNR and CDR2 FQNEAQ (reference sequence). The CDR3 DNA reads as TGTGCCAGCAGCATTTACGGGACAGGGGACCCTTACAATGAGCAGTTCTTC. Its translation is CASSIYGTGDPYNEQFF. Full variable domain (remainder filled in from reference TRBV7-9 and TRBJ2-1): DTGVSQNPRHKITKRGQNVTFRCDPISEHNRLYWYRQTLGQGPEFLTYFQNEAQLEKSRLLSDRFSAERPKGSFSTLEIQRTEQGDSAMYLCASSIYGTGDPYNEQFFGPGTRLTVL.

The chain has TRBV19 and TRBJ2-7; D might be TRBD2 (6 bases). The CDR3 covers 14 residues. Trimming took 0 bases from V and 4 from J, leaving 10 bases between them. Germline V lookup: CDR1 LNHDA, CDR2 SQIVND (reference sequence). The CDR3 coding sequence is TGTGCCAGTAGTATAGATTGGAGCGGGTACGAGCAGTACTTC. It codes for CASSIDWSGYEQYF.

At least ten counts were recorded for this clonotype. V is TRBV12-3 or TRBV12-4 and J is TRBJ2-3, with D uncertain. The CDR3 sequence is 14 residues long. Deletions cut 5 bases from V and 4 bases from J, with 13 bases between. CDR3 coding DNA: TGTGCCAGCAGTCCCAGGCCACTCTCAGATACGCAGTATTTT. It is translated as CASSPRPLSDTQYF.